This TCR beta chain is drawn from a study of blood T cells in healthy people across ages. It was with a sample-barcoded 5' primer and a J-beta primer mix that a second PCR of about 6 to 12 cycles was run. TCRdb re-called the 5' RACE reads with MiXCR, one entry per CDR3 protein. The sample comprises more than 650,000 distinct CDR3 sequences, about 24% of which are singletons, and under 25% rests with the top ten. The CDR3 is made up of 15 amino acids. V was trimmed by 2 bases and J by 5 bases, leaving 10 bases between them. Germline V gene sequence: CDR1 MNHEY, CDR2 SVGAGI. The sequenced sample consisted of blood. The chain combines TRBV6-5 with TRBJ1-6; TRBD1 might be the D (6 bases). The receptor was derived from a man in his 70s in good health. CDR3 coding DNA: TGTGCCAGCAGTTACAGGGGGGTGAATAATTCACCCCTCCACTTT. Its protein is CASSYRGVNNSPLHF.